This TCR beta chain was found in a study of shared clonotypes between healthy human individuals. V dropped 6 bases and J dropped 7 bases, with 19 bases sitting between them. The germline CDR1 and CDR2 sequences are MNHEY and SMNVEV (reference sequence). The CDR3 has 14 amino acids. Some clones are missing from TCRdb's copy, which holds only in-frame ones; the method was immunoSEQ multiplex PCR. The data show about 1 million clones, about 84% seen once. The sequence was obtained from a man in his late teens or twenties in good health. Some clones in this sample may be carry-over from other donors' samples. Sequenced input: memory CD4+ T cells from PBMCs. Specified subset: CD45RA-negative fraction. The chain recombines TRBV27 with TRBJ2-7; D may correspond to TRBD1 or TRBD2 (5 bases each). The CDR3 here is CASRHHGTLGEQYF. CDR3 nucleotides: TGTGCCAGCAGACATCACGGGACCCTTGGGGAGCAGTACTTC.